This entry features one T cell receptor (beta chain) sequence. Per the germline V gene, CDR1 is MNHEY and CDR2 is SVGAGI. CDR3 length: 12 amino acids. The germline V and J ends were trimmed by 8 bases and 9 bases, with 16 bases remaining between them. The data stem from a study of blood T cell repertoires in COVID-19. Study context: Donors in the United States, Italy and Spain gave samples during acute or convalescent COVID-19. PBMCs, B-cell-depleted T cells, or T cells were the source of the cDNA or gDNA that made up the material.

Authors' methods: Amplification of reference gene primers was used by the study to estimate nucleated cell counts. Clones were sequenced by immunoSEQ multiplex PCR, and TCRdb holds only the in-frame ones, with some missing. V, J and clone size are those of that table, while D and trimming were read from the DNA. The sample includes about 160,000 clones, 65% to 85% seen only once; the top ten take roughly 2.9%. The J gene is TRBJ2-5, the V gene TRBV6-5, with no clear D. The sample taken for sequencing was peripheral blood. The TCR originated in a woman in her sixties or seventies with acute or convalescent COVID-19. CDR3 residues: CASRFLLLSQYF. The DNA for the CDR3 is TGTGCCAGCCGATTCTTACTACTTTCCCAGTACTTC.